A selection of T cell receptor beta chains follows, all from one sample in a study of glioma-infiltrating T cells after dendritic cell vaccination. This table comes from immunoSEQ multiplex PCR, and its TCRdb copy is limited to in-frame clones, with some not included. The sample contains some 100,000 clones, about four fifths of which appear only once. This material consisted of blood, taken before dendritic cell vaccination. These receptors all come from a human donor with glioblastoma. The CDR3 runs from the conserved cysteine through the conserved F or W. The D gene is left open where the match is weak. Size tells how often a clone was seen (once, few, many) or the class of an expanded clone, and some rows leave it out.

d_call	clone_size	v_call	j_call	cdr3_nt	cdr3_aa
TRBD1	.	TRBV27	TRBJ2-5	TGTGCCAGCAGTTGGGGGACAGGGGGAGAGACCCAGTACTTC	CASSWGTGGETQYF
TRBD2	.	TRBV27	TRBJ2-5	TGTGCCAGCAGTTTATGGGTAGCGGGAGTACAAGAGACCCAGTACTTC	CASSLWVAGVQETQYF
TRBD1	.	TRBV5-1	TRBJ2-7	TGCGCCAGCAGCGCAGGACAGGGAGGCTACGAGCAGTACTTC	CASSAGQGGYEQYF
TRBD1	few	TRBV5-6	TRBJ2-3	TGTGCCAGCAATCCCAGGCGGACAGGGGGTTTGTCAGATACGCAGTATTTT	CASNPRRTGGLSDTQYF
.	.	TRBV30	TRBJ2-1	TGTGCCTGCGCGGGGAGGACATACAATGAGCAGTTCTTC	CACAGRTYNEQFF
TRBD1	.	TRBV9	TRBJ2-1	TGTGCCAGCAGCGTAGAGGGGGCGGGTGAGCAGTTCTTC	CASSVEGAGEQFF
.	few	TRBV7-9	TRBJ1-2	TGTGCCAGCAGCGCCCCGGGATCGAGCTATGGCTACACCTTC	CASSAPGSSYGYTF
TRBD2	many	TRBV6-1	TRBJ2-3	TGTGCCAGCATTGAGCGGGGGGCGGCTAGCACAGATACGCAGTATTTT	CASIERGAASTDTQYF
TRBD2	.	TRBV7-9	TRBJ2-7	TGTGCCAGCAGCTTAGTGTCGGTCGGGGGGTTGCAGTACTTC	CASSLVSVGGLQYF
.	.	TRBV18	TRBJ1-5	TGTGCCAGCTCACCCCTGGCAGATCAGCCCCAGCATTTT	CASSPLADQPQHF
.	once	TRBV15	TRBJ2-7	TGTGCCACCAGCAGAGATCTCTACGAGCAGTACTTC	CATSRDLYEQYF
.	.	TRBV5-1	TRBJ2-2	TGCGCCAGCAGCTATGGACAGAACACCGGGGAGCTGTTTTTT	CASSYGQNTGELFF
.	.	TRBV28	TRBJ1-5	TGTGCCAGCAGTTTATGGACGGGAGTGTCCCAGCATTTT	CASSLWTGVSQHF
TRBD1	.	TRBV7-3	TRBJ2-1	TGTGCCAGCAGCCCTGGACAGGGAAGATACAATGAGCAGTTCTTC	CASSPGQGRYNEQFF
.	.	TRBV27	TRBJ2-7	TGTGCCAGCAGTTTGGGCAGGGCCCCTCTGTACGAGCAGTACTTC	CASSLGRAPLYEQYF
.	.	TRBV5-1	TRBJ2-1	TGCGCCAGCAGCCTGGGGGCTATCTCCTACAATGAGCAGTTCTTC	CASSLGAISYNEQFF
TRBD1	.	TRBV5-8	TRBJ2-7	TGTGCCAGCAGTTCCAACAGGGGGCCCCGTAGATCCTACGAGCAGTACTTC	CASSSNRGPRRSYEQYF
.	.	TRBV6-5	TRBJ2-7	TGTGCCAGCAGCCAGTCCATCGCGGGCACCTACGAGCAGTACTTC	CASSQSIAGTYEQYF
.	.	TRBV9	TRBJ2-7	TGTGCCAGCAGCGTAGGTGGGGACACAACCTACGAGCAGTACTTC	CASSVGGDTTYEQYF
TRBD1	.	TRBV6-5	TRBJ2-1	TGTGCCAGCAGGGAACCGGGACAGACCTACAATGAGCAGTTCTTC	CASREPGQTYNEQFF
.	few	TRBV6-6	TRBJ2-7	TGTGCCAGCAGTTACGGAGCTCTAACCAGCTCCTACGAGCAGTACTTC	CASSYGALTSSYEQYF
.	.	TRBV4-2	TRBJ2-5	TGTGCCAGCAGCCAAGATCGAGGCGTACAAGAGACCCAGTACTTC	CASSQDRGVQETQYF
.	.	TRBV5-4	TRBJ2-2	TGTGCCAGCAGCTTCCAGGGGAACACCGGGGAGCTGTTTTTT	CASSFQGNTGELFF
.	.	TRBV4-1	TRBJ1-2	TGCGCCAGCAGCCAAGCGGTGGTCGATTTACGGTATGGCTACACCTTC	CASSQAVVDLRYGYTF
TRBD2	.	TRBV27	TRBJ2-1	TGTGCCAGCACCCCTAGCGGGAGGAGGAATGAGCAGTTCTTC	CASTPSGRRNEQFF
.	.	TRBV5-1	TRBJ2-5	TGCGCCAGCAGCTACGGAGGGCGGGAAAAAGAGACCCAGTACTTC	CASSYGGREKETQYF
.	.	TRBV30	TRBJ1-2	TGTGCCTGGAGTGTCCTGTATGGCTACACCTTC	CAWSVLYGYTF
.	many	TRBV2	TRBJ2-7	TGTGCCGGGCACCGGGACTCGACCTACGAGCAGTACTTC	CAGHRDSTYEQYF
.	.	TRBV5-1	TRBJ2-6	TGCGCCAGCAGCTTGACGCAGGTGGGCAACGTCCTGACTTTC	CASSLTQVGNVLTF
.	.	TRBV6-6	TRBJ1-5	TGTGCCAGCAGTTATGAGGTTCACCAGCCCCAGCATTTT	CASSYEVHQPQHF
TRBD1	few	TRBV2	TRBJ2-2	TGTGCCAGCAGTTCCCGGGACAGGGGGCTCAGTGCGAACACCGGGGAGCTGTTTTTT	CASSSRDRGLSANTGELFF
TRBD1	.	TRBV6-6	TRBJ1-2	TGTGCCAGCACCCCGGGGCCGGACAGGGCCCACACCTTC	CASTPGPDRAHTF
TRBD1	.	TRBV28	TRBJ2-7	TGTGCCAGCAGTCTTCGACAGGGCCGTTACGAGCAGTACTTC	CASSLRQGRYEQYF
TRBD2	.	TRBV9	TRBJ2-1	TGTGCCAGCAGCGGTAGCGGGGGGAGCTCCTACAATGAGCAGTTCTTC	CASSGSGGSSYNEQFF
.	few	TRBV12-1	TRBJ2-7	TGTGCCAGCAGCCTCTACTCCTACGAGCAGTACTTC	CASSLYSYEQYF
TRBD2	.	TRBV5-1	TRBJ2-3	TGCGCCAGCAGCCCGAGTAGCGGGAGGGCAAGAGATACGCAGTATTTT	CASSPSSGRARDTQYF
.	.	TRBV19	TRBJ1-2	TGTGCCAGTAGTACCCAAGGACAGCCTGGCTATGGCTACACCTTC	CASSTQGQPGYGYTF
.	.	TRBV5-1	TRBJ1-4	TGCGCCAGCAGCATGCAGGGTCCAACTAATGAAAAACTGTTTTTT	CASSMQGPTNEKLFF
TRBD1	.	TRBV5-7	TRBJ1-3	TGTGCCAGCATCCAAGACAGGGGAGAGAGAAACACCATATATTTT	CASIQDRGERNTIYF
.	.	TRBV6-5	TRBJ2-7	TGTGCCAGCAGTTACTGGGGGGGCGAATTGGGCGAGCAGTACTTC	CASSYWGGELGEQYF
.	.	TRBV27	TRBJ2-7	TGTGCCAGCAGTCAAGGGACAAACGGGGGGTTCGAGCAGTACTTC	CASSQGTNGGFEQYF
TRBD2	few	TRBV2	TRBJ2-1	TGTGCCAGCATGAAGGGACTAGCGGGGATGAAGTTCTTC	CASMKGLAGMKFF
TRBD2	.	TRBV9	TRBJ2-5	TGTGCCAGCAGCGTAGGGCTAGCGGGAGAGAGTGTGTCGGAGACCCAGTACTTC	CASSVGLAGESVSETQYF
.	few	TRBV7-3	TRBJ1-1	TGTGCCAGCAGCTTAGAGGTAAACACTGAAGCTTTCTTT	CASSLEVNTEAFF
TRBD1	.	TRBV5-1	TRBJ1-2	TGCGCCAGCTCTACAGGGGGCTATAACTATGGCTACACCTTC	CASSTGGYNYGYTF
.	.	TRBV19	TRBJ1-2	TGTGCCAGTAGTATAGTGATAGAGAGTCACTACACCTTC	CASSIVIESHYTF